This entry concerns a single T cell receptor (beta chain). What it binds is not known. Germline V CDR1 and CDR2: SGHAT, FQNNGV. The CDR3 has 14 residues. Trimming took off 4 bases at V and 5 bases at J, with 15 bases between the two ends. Generated by immunoSEQ multiplex PCR, the TCRdb table keeps only in-frame clones and is missing some. The sample has 2 million to 3 million clones; over 85% are singletons. This record comes from a study of shared clonotypes between healthy human individuals. Study-wide context: Serving as donors were two women and a few men, whose ages spanned 18 to 49. Regarding the study as a whole: For naive CD4 cells, roughly 5.5% of clonotypes were shared across a handful of donors.

The gene calls are TRBV11-2 and TRBJ2-7; a weak D match, TRBD2 (5 bases). This sequence originates from a man aged 18 to 29 in good health. Some clones in this sample may be carry-over from other donors' samples. What was sequenced was naive CD4+ T cells from PBMCs. Described subset: CD45RA+ positively selected. CDR3 DNA: TGTGCCAGCAGCTCCCATGGAGAGGGTAACGAGCAGTACTTC. Residues: CASSSHGEGNEQYF.